Below are 20 T cell receptor beta chains sequenced from a single sample in a study of T cells in Graves' hyperthyroidism and ophthalmopathy. TCR beta CDR3 regions were amplified from RNA. HTBI primers were employed in a first-round RT-PCR of the TCR CDR3. Each CDR3 protein is one row after TCRdb ran MiXCR on the multiplex PCR reads. The table includes approximately 610,000 distinct CDR3 sequences, around 15% detected once. Sequenced material: blood. These receptors were taken from a woman aged 40 to 55 with Graves' ophthalmopathy.

This clonotype has ten or more counts. CDR3 loop: CASSYEGAHEQYF. The CDR3 DNA is TGTGCCAGCAGTTACGAGGGTGCCCACGAGCAGTACTTC. The chain uses TRBV6-2 or TRBV6-3 and TRBJ2-7; tentatively, D is TRBD2 (5 bases). Looked up from germline, CDR1 is MNHEY and CDR2 is SVGEGT. The CDR3 has 13 amino acids. Between the trimmed V and J ends, which lost 2 bases and 5 bases, there was a span of 10 bases.

This clonotype came up a few times. The rearrangement joins TRBV2 to TRBJ2-5; D unclear. Trimming pared 2 bases from V and 6 bases from J, leaving 7 bases between. Germline CDR1 SNHLY, CDR2 FYNNEI. The CDR3 consists of 12 residues. CDR3 DNA: TGTGCCAGCAGTGAAATGGAGCAGACCCAGTACTTC. Its translation is CASSEMEQTQYF.

This clonotype has a count of ten or more. The chain recombines TRBV6-2 or TRBV6-3 with TRBJ1-2; 7 bases are shared with TRBD1. CDR3 length equals 13 residues. Trimming took 5 bases from V and 4 from J; bases not matched to a gene: 4. Germline lookup yields CDR1 MNHEY and CDR2 SVGEGT. Here the CDR3 reads CASSNDRAYGYTF. The CDR3 region has the DNA TGTGCCAGCAGTAACGACAGGGCCTATGGCTACACCTTC.

This clonotype appeared many times. V is TRBV27 and J is TRBJ2-7; D is ambiguous. In germline, CDR1 is MNHEY, CDR2 SMNVEV (reference sequence). V lost 2 bases, J lost 3 bases, and 8 bases lay in between. The CDR3 is made up of 13 amino acids. CDR3: CASSLRLNYEQYF. CDR3 bases: TGTGCCAGCAGTTTAAGGCTGAACTACGAGCAGTACTTC.

This clonotype was seen repeatedly, ten times or more. The chain carries TRBV7-2 and TRBJ2-3; D not resolved. Per the germline V gene, CDR1 is SGHTA and CDR2 is FQGNSA. Trimming took off 5 bases at V and 2 bases at J, with 5 bases between the two ends. This CDR3 region has 12 residues. CDR3 nucleotides: TGTGCCAGCAGCCCCTACACAGATACGCAGTATTTT. Translation: CASSPYTDTQYF.

This clonotype has a count of ten or more. The chain joins TRBV6-1 to TRBJ1-5, with 7 positions matching TRBD1. CDR1 and CDR2 from the germline V gene are MNHNS and SASEGT. Losses at the gene ends were 5 bases for V and 1 base for J; bases not matched to a gene: 5. This CDR3 has 15 amino acids. The CDR3 DNA sequence: TGTGCCAGCAGTACAGGACAGGAGAGCAATCAGCCCCAGCATTTT. Residues: CASSTGQESNQPQHF.

This clonotype came up many times. The V call is TRBV12-3 or TRBV12-4, the J call TRBJ1-5; 7 bases match TRBD1. Trimming at V came to 4 bases and at J to 3 bases, leaving 3 bases not matched to a gene. The CDR3 extends over 14 amino acids. CDR3 sequence reads: CASSWTGHNQPQHF. DNA for the CDR3: TGTGCCAGCAGTTGGACAGGACACAATCAGCCCCAGCATTTT.

At least ten counts were recorded for this clonotype. This chain uses TRBV29-1 with TRBJ2-2; D call uncertain. V lost 0 bases, J lost 8 bases, and 16 bases lay in between. The germline gives CDR1 SQVTM, CDR2 ANQGSEA. The CDR3 sequence is 15 residues long. CDR3 DNA sequence: TGCAGCGTTGAAGAGGGCGACACCTCCGGGGGGGAGCTGTTTTTT. Translated: CSVEEGDTSGGELFF.

The chain combines TRBV12-5 with TRBJ2-2, with D unclear. Germline-derived CDR1 and CDR2 are LGHNT and FRNRAP. CDR3 length: 13 amino acids. The germline V and J ends were trimmed by 2 bases and 4 bases, with 5 bases remaining between them. This chain's CDR3 is CASGLIGTGELFF. The CDR3 DNA follows: TGTGCTAGTGGTTTGATTGGCACCGGGGAGCTGTTTTTT. Complete variable domain (other parts from reference TRBV12-5 and TRBJ2-2): DARVTQTPRHKVTEMGQEVTMRCQPILGHNTVFWYRQTMMQGLELLAYFRNRAPLDDSGMPKDRFSAEMPDATLATLKIQPSEPRDSAVYFCASGLIGTGELFFGEGSRLTVL.

This clonotype was detected a few times. The chain has TRBV4-1 and TRBJ2-2; a weak D match, TRBD2 (5 bases). V gave up 1 base and J gave up 4 bases, with 16 bases separating them. Per germline, CDR1 MGHRA and CDR2 YSYEKL. CDR3 size: 17 residues. The CDR3 loop is CASSQVWPSAGTGELFF. The CDR3 DNA sequence: TGCGCCAGCAGCCAAGTATGGCCCAGCGCGGGCACCGGGGAGCTGTTTTTT.

Many counts were recorded for this clonotype. The V call is TRBV12-3 or TRBV12-4, the J call TRBJ1-5; D gene ambiguous. Trimming removed 8 bases at V and 5 bases at J, with 10 bases between. This CDR3 spans 12 amino acids. The CDR3 sequence: CASGMSDQPQHF. The CDR3, as DNA: TGTGCCAGCGGAATGAGCGATCAGCCCCAGCATTTT.

This clonotype was counted many times. The chain combines TRBV12-3 or TRBV12-4 with TRBJ2-5, with unresolved D. Trimming stripped 3 bases from V and 0 bases from J, with 8 bases between. This CDR3 region has 14 residues. CDR3 in DNA: TGTGCCAGCAGTTTGAGGCAACACCAAGAGACCCAGTACTTC. Translated: CASSLRQHQETQYF.

This clonotype was detected a few times. This chain links TRBV7-9 with TRBJ1-1, with a tentative D call TRBD1 (6 bases). The V end was cut by 5 bases, the J end by 6 bases, with 16 bases between. The CDR3 is made up of 14 amino acids. CDR1 and CDR2 (germline): SEHNR, FQNEAQ (reference sequence). The CDR3 sequence: CASSLGGTLPEAFF. The CDR3, as DNA: TGTGCCAGCAGCCTAGGGGGGACACTACCTGAAGCTTTCTTT. The whole variable domain, filled in from reference TRBV7-9 and TRBJ1-1, reads DTGVSQNPRHKITKRGQNVTFRCDPISEHNRLYWYRQTLGQGPEFLTYFQNEAQLEKSRLLSDRFSAERPKGSFSTLEIQRTEQGDSAMYLCASSLGGTLPEAFFGQGTRLTVV.

This clonotype was seen repeatedly, ten times or more. This chain uses TRBV6-2 or TRBV6-3 with TRBJ1-1; D is unresolved. V lost 4 bases to trimming and J lost 4 bases, with 13 bases between them. Germline CDR1 and CDR2: MNHEY and SVGEGT. CDR3 size: 14 residues. The CDR3 DNA is TGTGCCAGCAGTTGGTCCACCTCGAGCACTGAAGCTTTCTTT. Protein: CASSWSTSSTEAFF.

In this sample, this clonotype turned up a few times. The chain recombines TRBV30 with TRBJ1-1; TRBD1 aligns across 7 bases. Germline CDR1 and CDR2: GTSNPN and SVGIG (reference sequence). The J segment lost 1 base and the V segment lost 8 bases, leaving 4 bases of the junction unmatched. The CDR3 is 12 residues long. The CDR3 DNA reads TGTGCCAGGGACAGCGAGAACACTGAAGCTTTCTTT. Translated, it gives CARDSENTEAFF.

Ten or more counts support this clonotype. The chain couples TRBV6-6 to TRBJ2-7; D could derive from TRBD1 or TRBD2 (7 bases each). Germline V gene lookup returns CDR1 MNHNY and CDR2 SVGAGI (reference sequence). CDR3 length: 20 amino acids. V lost 10 bases and J lost 3, with 37 bases in between. The CDR3 sequence: CATGGTDRRSPRRGGYEQYF. CDR3 nucleotides: TGTGCCACCGGGGGGACAGACAGGAGATCTCCCCGCAGGGGTGGCTACGAGCAGTACTTC.

This clonotype was counted many times. The chain recombines TRBV6-5 with TRBJ2-7, with TRBD2 as a possible D gene (6 bases). The CDR3 is made up of 15 amino acids. Trimming took off 0 bases at V and 5 bases at J, with 14 bases between the two ends. Germline V CDR1 and CDR2: MNHEY, SVGAGI. CDR3 in amino acids: CASSYSSGVGNEQYF. The CDR3 DNA sequence: TGTGCCAGCAGTTACTCGTCGGGAGTAGGAAACGAGCAGTACTTC.

This clonotype appeared many times. The chain recombines TRBV6-5 with TRBJ1-2, with a possible D match to TRBD1 (5 bases). Germline V CDR1 and CDR2: MNHEY, SVGAGI. The germline V and J ends were trimmed by 8 bases and 5 bases, with 9 bases remaining between them. The CDR3 length is 11 residues. The CDR3 DNA follows: TGTGCCAGCGGCGACAGATATGGCTACACCTTC. This translates into CASGDRYGYTF.

This clonotype was recorded at least ten times. V is TRBV9 and J is TRBJ2-7, with no clear D. The CDR3 runs to 14 residues. With 0 bases removed from V and 2 bases from J, the gap between germline ends came to 9 bases. Germline V CDR1 and CDR2: SGDLS, YYNGEE. CDR3 coding DNA: TGTGCCAGCAGCGTAGACCCCTCGCCCTACGAGCAGTACTTC. As protein: CASSVDPSPYEQYF.

The V and J genes are TRBV28 and TRBJ2-5; 11 bases fit TRBD2. The CDR3 has 14 amino acids. V was pared by 6 bases and J by 9 bases, with 9 bases of the junction left unmatched. Germline V gene data show CDR1 as MDHEN and CDR2 as SYDVKM. CDR3 amino acids: CASRPTLAGAAQYF. The CDR3, as DNA: TGTGCCAGCAGGCCCACACTAGCGGGGGCGGCCCAGTACTTC.